This entry lists 3 T cell receptor beta chains sequenced from one sample in a study of CD8+ T cells in alopecia areata. cDNA reverse transcribed from extracted RNA served as the sequencing template. The assay was immunoSEQ multiplex PCR, and TCRdb's table has in-frame clones only and misses some. This sample has 180,000 or so clones, with 45% to 60% found just once. As to treatment: oral pan-JAK inhibitor, 5-10 mg twice daily. The specimen was CD8+ T cells sorted from blood, collected around week 53, from a patient treated with tofacitinib. These receptors were taken from a human donor with alopecia areata.

The rearrangement links TRBV19 to TRBJ2-1, with 10 bases identical to TRBD1. The CDR3 totals 12 residues. Germline CDR1 LNHDA, CDR2 SQIVND (reference sequence). The ends lost 6 bases at V and 14 bases at J; junction bases unmatched: 7. The CDR3 region has the DNA TGTGCCAGTAGGATGGAAGGGACAGGGGAGTTCTTC. It is translated as CASRMEGTGEFF. The variable domain in full, with the rest retrieved from reference TRBV19 and TRBJ2-1, is DGGITQSPKYLFRKEGQNVTLSCEQNLNHDAMYWYRQDPGQGLRLIYYSQIVNDFQKGDIAEGYSVSREKKESFPLTVTSAQKNPTAFYLCASRMEGTGEFFGPGTRLTVL.

The chain has TRBV7-9 and TRBJ2-7; 9 bases line up with TRBD1. Per germline, CDR1 SEHNR and CDR2 FQNEAQ (reference sequence). The J segment lost 0 bases and the V segment lost 4 bases, leaving 7 bases of the junction unmatched. CDR3 length: 16 amino acids. The CDR3 here is CASSSGQGGFSYEQYF. The CDR3 DNA reads TGTGCCAGCAGCTCGGGACAGGGAGGATTCTCCTACGAGCAGTACTTC. The full variable domain, completed using reference TRBV7-9 and TRBJ2-7, is DTGVSQNPRHKITKRGQNVTFRCDPISEHNRLYWYRQTLGQGPEFLTYFQNEAQLEKSRLLSDRFSAERPKGSFSTLEIQRTEQGDSAMYLCASSSGQGGFSYEQYFGPGTRLTVT.

This clone was detected only a few times. The V and J genes are TRBV10-3 and TRBJ2-5; 10 positions match TRBD1. The CDR3 contains 14 residues. Germline CDR1 and CDR2: ENHRY and SYGVKD. The V and J ends lost 7 bases and 2 bases, in that order; junction bases with no gene match: 4. DNA for the CDR3: TGTGCCATCACTCCGGGACAGGGGCAAGAGACCCAGTACTTC. The encoded protein is CAITPGQGQETQYF.